This T cell receptor (beta chain) was documented in a study of T-cell reconstitution after alpha-beta-depleted transplantation in children. The library targeted TCRbeta and was prepared with unique molecular identifiers. MiXCR, run by TCRdb on the PCR reads, gives a single entry per CDR3 protein. The data show approximately 590,000 distinct CDR3 sequences, roughly a tenth seen once. V was pared by 6 bases and J by 7 bases, with 6 bases of the junction left unmatched. The CDR3 extends over 12 amino acids. Sequencing used PBMCs from the stem cell graft donor, obtained from the stem cell graft. This receptor was obtained from a human donor who donated a stem cell graft to a child with acute myeloid leukemia. The chain combines TRBV12-3 or TRBV12-4 with TRBJ2-7; the match to TRBD2 covers 7 bases. This CDR3 is CASSRGLGEQYV. The CDR3 DNA follows: TGTGCCAGCAGCCGTGGACTAGGGGAGCAGTACGTC.